Listed below are T cell receptor beta chains from one sample, sequenced in a study of neurological immune-mediated disorders. Each CDR3 protein gets one entry after TCRdb re-called the 5' RACE reads with MiXCR. The sample yields 35,000 or so distinct CDR3 sequences, 12% to 15% seen once. Sequencing was performed on PBMCs. These receptors were obtained from a woman in her forties or fifties with HTLV-1-associated myelopathy (HAM/TSP). Each CDR3 is given with its conserved first and last residue. Each record gives: J gene, V gene, D gene, clone size, CDR3 protein, CDR3 DNA. D genes are given only for firm matches. Clone size is shown for a subset of rows, as once, few, many or a class of expanded clone.

TRBJ2-5 TRBV25-1 TRBD1 . CASTPPPGQGAQETQYF TGTGCCAGCACACCCCCCCCTGGACAGGGGGCCCAAGAGACCCAGTACTTC
TRBJ2-7 TRBV7-9 . . CASSPLGGSYEQYF TGTGCCAGCAGCCCGCTGGGGGGATCCTACGAGCAGTACTTC
TRBJ2-6 TRBV6-6 . many CASSIRRSSGANVLTF TGTGCCAGCAGTATACGGAGGAGCTCTGGGGCCAACGTCCTGACTTTC
TRBJ1-3 TRBV5-6 . many CASSFQGAGNTIYF TGTGCCAGCAGCTTCCAGGGAGCTGGAAACACCATATATTTT
TRBJ1-1 TRBV6-2/TRBV6-3 . many CASSANRVATEAFF TGTGCCAGCAGTGCTAATCGGGTGGCCACTGAAGCTTTCTTT
TRBJ1-6 TRBV20-1 . many CSARIGTAYSPLHF TGCAGTGCTAGGATTGGAACAGCATATTCACCCCTCCACTTT
TRBJ2-3 TRBV20-1 . many CSVRRALPDTQYF TGCAGTGTACGGCGCGCCCTTCCAGATACGCAGTATTTT
TRBJ2-1 TRBV20-1 TRBD2 many CSIRGASGGSSYNEQFF TGCAGCATCCGCGGGGCTAGCGGGGGGAGCTCCTACAATGAGCAGTTCTTC
TRBJ2-5 TRBV7-8 TRBD1 many CASSYRTGSETQYF TGTGCCAGCAGCTACCGGACAGGGAGCGAGACCCAGTACTTC
TRBJ2-5 TRBV20-1 . many CSAREPLAQETQYF TGCAGTGCTAGAGAGCCGCTGGCGCAAGAGACCCAGTACTTC
TRBJ2-6 TRBV29-1 TRBD1 . CSVDSTGGGSGDNVLTF TGCAGCGTTGACTCGACAGGGGGTGGCTCTGGGGACAACGTCCTAACTTTC
TRBJ1-2 TRBV18 . many CASSPPGVDYGYTF TGTGCCAGCTCACCACCCGGGGTCGACTATGGCTACACCTTC
TRBJ1-6 TRBV3-1 . many CASSQQGGSPLHF TGTGCCAGCAGCCAGCAGGGAGGTTCACCCCTCCACTTT
TRBJ1-5 TRBV5-1 . . CASSLASDRPQHF TGCGCCAGCAGCTTAGCCTCGGATCGGCCCCAGCATTTT
TRBJ2-3 TRBV5-4 . many CASSLFLDTQYF TGTGCCAGCAGCTTGTTTCTAGATACGCAGTATTTT
TRBJ2-2 TRBV6-2/TRBV6-3 . many CASSYSAGTWNTGELFF TGTGCCAGCAGTTACTCTGCCGGGACTTGGAACACCGGGGAGCTGTTTTTT
TRBJ1-2 TRBV3-1 TRBD1 many CASSSQDRVGYGYTF TGTGCCAGCAGCTCCCAGGACAGGGTAGGATATGGCTACACCTTC
TRBJ2-7 TRBV20-1 . many CSGMGAYEQYF TGCAGTGGTATGGGGGCCTACGAGCAGTACTTC
TRBJ2-1 TRBV20-1 TRBD2 many CSAIPLLAGGLNEQFF TGCAGTGCTATTCCGCTACTAGCGGGGGGGCTCAATGAGCAGTTCTTC
TRBJ1-2 TRBV6-2/TRBV6-3 . many CASSSFGANYGYTF TGTGCCAGCTCTTCCTTCGGGGCAAACTATGGCTACACCTTC
TRBJ1-5 TRBV7-2 . many CASSLRTEQPQHF TGTGCCAGCAGCCTTAGGACAGAACAGCCCCAGCATTTT
TRBJ1-1 TRBV20-1 TRBD1 many CSAPQGGQSKNTEAFF TGCAGTGCGCCCCAGGGGGGACAGAGTAAGAACACTGAAGCTTTCTTT
TRBJ2-1 TRBV20-1 TRBD1 many CSALPRQGYNEQFF TGCAGTGCCCTTCCTAGACAGGGGTACAATGAGCAGTTCTTC
TRBJ2-5 TRBV29-1 TRBD2 . CSVEDGSGRLETQYF TGCAGCGTTGAAGATGGCAGCGGGAGGTTGGAGACCCAGTACTTC
TRBJ2-3 TRBV9 . many CASSVQGGDTQYF TGTGCCAGCAGCGTACAGGGGGGTGATACGCAGTATTTT
TRBJ1-5 TRBV12-3/TRBV12-4 . many CASRFDKTQPQHF TGTGCCAGCAGATTCGACAAAACTCAGCCCCAGCATTTT
TRBJ1-5 TRBV20-1 . many CSASAGISNQPQHF TGCAGTGCTAGCGCCGGTATAAGCAATCAGCCCCAGCATTTT
TRBJ2-7 TRBV7-2 TRBD2 many CASSYRGSGGPYEQYF TGTGCCAGCAGCTACCGGGGTAGCGGGGGTCCCTACGAGCAGTACTTC
TRBJ1-5 TRBV10-3 . many CAISEEIRHQPQHF TGTGCCATCAGTGAGGAAATACGACATCAGCCCCAGCATTTT
TRBJ1-5 TRBV20-1 TRBD1 many CSARRQGSGNQPQHF TGCAGTGCTCGAAGACAGGGCTCGGGCAATCAGCCCCAGCATTTT
TRBJ2-3 TRBV20-1 TRBD2 many CSANFGGGSTDTQYF TGCAGTGCCAACTTCGGGGGGGGGAGCACAGATACGCAGTATTTT
TRBJ2-5 TRBV28 . . CASSSPVTIGGETQYF TGTGCCAGCAGTTCCCCCGTGACTATCGGGGGAGAGACCCAGTACTTC
TRBJ2-5 TRBV27 TRBD1 many CASSLRTGMKETQYF TGTGCCAGCAGTTTAAGGACAGGGATGAAAGAGACCCAGTACTTC
TRBJ2-5 TRBV20-1 . many CSARGQETQYF TGCAGTGCCCGAGGCCAAGAGACCCAGTACTTC
TRBJ2-1 TRBV5-5 TRBD2 . CASSPSGGPGDEQFF TGTGCCAGCAGCCCTAGCGGGGGCCCTGGGGATGAGCAGTTCTTC
TRBJ1-5 TRBV7-2 . many CASSLAGQPQHF TGTGCCAGCAGCTTAGCTGGGCAGCCCCAGCATTTT
TRBJ1-1 TRBV5-1 . many CASSRGGGETEAFF TGCGCCAGCAGCCGGGGGGGGGGTGAGACTGAAGCTTTCTTT
TRBJ1-5 TRBV6-1 . many CASSEKGGLSQPQHF TGTGCCAGCAGTGAAAAGGGGGGGCTCAGTCAGCCCCAGCATTTT
TRBJ1-5 TRBV12-3/TRBV12-4 . many CASSLAGDRNQPQHF TGTGCCAGCAGTTTAGCAGGGGACCGCAATCAGCCCCAGCATTTT
TRBJ1-1 TRBV5-1 TRBD1 many CASSLGSGGMGTEAFF TGCGCCAGCAGCTTGGGGTCAGGGGGGATGGGCACTGAAGCTTTCTTT
TRBJ2-3 TRBV20-1 TRBD2 many CSARRSAGGRTDTQYF TGCAGTGCTAGGAGGTCGGCGGGGGGCCGCACAGATACGCAGTATTTT
TRBJ2-4 TRBV12-3/TRBV12-4 . many CASSFQGVGGPNIQYF TGTGCCAGCAGTTTTCAAGGGGTTGGAGGGCCAAACATTCAGTACTTC
TRBJ2-1 TRBV6-4 TRBD1 . CASSRSGTGGYNEQFF TGTGCCAGCAGTCGATCCGGGACAGGGGGCTACAATGAGCAGTTCTTC